The sequence of this T cell receptor (beta chain) was determined in a study of monozygotic twins with inflammatory bowel disease. TCRdb re-called the 5' RACE reads and gives one entry per CDR3 protein, without DNA. Seen in this sample are 330,000 or so distinct CDR3 sequences; the ten most common clones hold roughly 2%. The germline V gene has CDR1 SEHNR and CDR2 FQNEAQ (reference sequence). The CDR3 has 14 residues. This chain connects TRBV7-9 to TRBJ2-7. Sequencing used blood. This receptor was taken from a human donor with ulcerative colitis or Crohn's disease, or a healthy co-twin of an affected twin (not recorded which). The CDR3: CASSLVLSGSEQYF. The entire variable domain, with the rest obtained from reference TRBV7-9 and TRBJ2-7, is as follows: DTGVSQNPRHKITKRGQNVTFRCDPISEHNRLYWYRQTLGQGPEFLTYFQNEAQLEKSRLLSDRFSAERPKGSFSTLEIQRTEQGDSAMYLCASSLVLSGSEQYFGPGTRLTVT.